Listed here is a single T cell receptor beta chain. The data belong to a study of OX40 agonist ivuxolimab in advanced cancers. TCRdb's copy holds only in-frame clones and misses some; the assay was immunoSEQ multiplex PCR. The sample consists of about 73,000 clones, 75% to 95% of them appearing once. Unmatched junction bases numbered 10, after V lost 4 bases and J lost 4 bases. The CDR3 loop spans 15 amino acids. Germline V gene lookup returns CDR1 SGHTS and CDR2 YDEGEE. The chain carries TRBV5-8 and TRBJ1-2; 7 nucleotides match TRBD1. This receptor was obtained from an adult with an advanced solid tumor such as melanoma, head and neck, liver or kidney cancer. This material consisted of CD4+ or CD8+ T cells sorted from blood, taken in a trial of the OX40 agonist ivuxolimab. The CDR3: CASSHRPGQAYGYTF. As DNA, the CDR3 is TGTGCCAGCAGCCATCGACCCGGACAGGCCTATGGCTACACCTTC.